This T cell receptor (beta chain) comes out of a study of identical twins. The CDR3 runs 13 residues. V was pared by 4 bases and J by 6 bases, with 6 bases of the junction left unmatched. In germline, CDR1 is SGHRS, CDR2 YFSETQ. TCRdb called the 5' RACE reads again in MiXCR, with one record for every CDR3 protein. Here the sample spans some 690,000 distinct CDR3 sequences, over 20% being singletons. This clonotype appeared many times. These data also formed part of another study, on T cells expressing NK-cell markers.

This TCR derives from a woman aged 18-35 years in good health. This sequence joins TRBV5-1 and TRBJ1-2; 7 nucleotides agree with TRBD1. Input material: PBMCs. The CDR3 coding sequence is TGCGCCAGCAGCCGCCCCGACAGGGATGGCTACACCTTC. Amino acids: CASSRPDRDGYTF.